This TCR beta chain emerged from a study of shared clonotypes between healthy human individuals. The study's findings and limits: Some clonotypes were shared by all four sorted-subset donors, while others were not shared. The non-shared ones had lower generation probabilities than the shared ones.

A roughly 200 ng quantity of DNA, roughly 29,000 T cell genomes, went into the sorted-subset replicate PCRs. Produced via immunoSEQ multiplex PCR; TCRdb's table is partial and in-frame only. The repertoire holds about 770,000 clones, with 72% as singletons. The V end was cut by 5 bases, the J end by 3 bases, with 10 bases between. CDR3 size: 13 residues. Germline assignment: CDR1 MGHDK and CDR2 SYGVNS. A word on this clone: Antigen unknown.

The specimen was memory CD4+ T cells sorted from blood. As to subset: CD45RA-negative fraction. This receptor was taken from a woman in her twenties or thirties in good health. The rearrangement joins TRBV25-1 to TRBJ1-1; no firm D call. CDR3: CASSNLGYTEAFF. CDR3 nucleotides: TGTGCCAGCAGTAATCTGGGGTACACTGAAGCTTTCTTT.